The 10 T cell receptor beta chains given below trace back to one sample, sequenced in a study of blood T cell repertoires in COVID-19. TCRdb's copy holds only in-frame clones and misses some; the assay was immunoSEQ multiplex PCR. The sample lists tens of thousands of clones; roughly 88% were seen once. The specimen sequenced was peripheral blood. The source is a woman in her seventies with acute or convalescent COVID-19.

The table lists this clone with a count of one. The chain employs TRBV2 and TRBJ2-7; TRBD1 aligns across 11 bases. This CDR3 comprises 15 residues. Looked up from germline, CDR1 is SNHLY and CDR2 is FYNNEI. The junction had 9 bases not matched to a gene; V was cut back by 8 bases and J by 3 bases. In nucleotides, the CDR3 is TGTGCCAGCTACCTAAGGACAGGGGGCCGCTACGAGCAGTACTTC. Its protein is CASYLRTGGRYEQYF. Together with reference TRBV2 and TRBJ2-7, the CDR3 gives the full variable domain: EPEVTQTPSHQVTQMGQEVILRCVPISNHLYFYWYRQILGQKVEFLVSFYNNEISEKSEIFDDQFSVERPDGSNFTLKIRSTKLEDSAMYFCASYLRTGGRYEQYFGPGTRLTVT.

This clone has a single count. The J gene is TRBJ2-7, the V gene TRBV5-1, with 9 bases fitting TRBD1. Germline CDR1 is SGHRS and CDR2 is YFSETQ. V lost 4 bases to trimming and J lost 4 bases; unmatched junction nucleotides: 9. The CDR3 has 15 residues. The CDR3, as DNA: TGCGCCAGCAGCCATACAGGGGGCGCGGGGTACGAGCAGTACTTC. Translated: CASSHTGGAGYEQYF.

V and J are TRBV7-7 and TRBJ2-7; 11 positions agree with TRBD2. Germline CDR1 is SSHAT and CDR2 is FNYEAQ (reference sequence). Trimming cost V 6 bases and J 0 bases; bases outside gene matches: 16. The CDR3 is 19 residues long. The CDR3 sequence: CASRFPGGLADGRSYEQYF. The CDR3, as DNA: TGTGCCAGCAGATTCCCTGGGGGACTAGCGGACGGCCGCTCCTACGAGCAGTACTTC.

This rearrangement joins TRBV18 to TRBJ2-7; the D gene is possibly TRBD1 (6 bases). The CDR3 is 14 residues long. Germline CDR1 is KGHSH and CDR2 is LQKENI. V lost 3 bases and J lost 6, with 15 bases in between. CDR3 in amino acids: CASSPQGSPGEQYF. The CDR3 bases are TGTGCCAGCTCACCCCAGGGGTCCCCCGGCGAGCAGTACTTC.

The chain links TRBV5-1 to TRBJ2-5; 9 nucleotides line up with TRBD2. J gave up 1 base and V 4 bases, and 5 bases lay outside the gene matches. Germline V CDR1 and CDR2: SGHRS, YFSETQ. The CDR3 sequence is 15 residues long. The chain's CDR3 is CASSGQLAGQETQYF. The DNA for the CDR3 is TGCGCCAGCAGCGGACAACTAGCGGGCCAAGAGACCCAGTACTTC. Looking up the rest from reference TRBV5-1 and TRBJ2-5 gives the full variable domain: KAGVTQTPRYLIKTRGQQVTLSCSPISGHRSVSWYQQTPGQGLQFLFEYFSETQRNKGNFPGRFSGRQFSNSRSEMNVSTLELGDSALYLCASSGQLAGQETQYFGPGTRLLVL.

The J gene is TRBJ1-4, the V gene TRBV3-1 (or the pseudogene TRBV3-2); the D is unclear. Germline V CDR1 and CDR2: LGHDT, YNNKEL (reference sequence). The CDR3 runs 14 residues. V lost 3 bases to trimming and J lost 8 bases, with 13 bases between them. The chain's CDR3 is CASSQRRVLEKLFF. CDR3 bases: TGTGCCAGCAGCCAGCGGAGAGTTCTAGAAAAACTGTTTTTT.

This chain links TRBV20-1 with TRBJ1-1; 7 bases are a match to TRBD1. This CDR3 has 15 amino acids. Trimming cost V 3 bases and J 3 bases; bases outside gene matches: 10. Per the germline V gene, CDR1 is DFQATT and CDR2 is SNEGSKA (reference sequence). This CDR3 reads CSASNPRRGYTEAFF. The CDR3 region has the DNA TGCAGTGCTAGTAACCCCCGCAGGGGGTACACTGAAGCTTTCTTT.

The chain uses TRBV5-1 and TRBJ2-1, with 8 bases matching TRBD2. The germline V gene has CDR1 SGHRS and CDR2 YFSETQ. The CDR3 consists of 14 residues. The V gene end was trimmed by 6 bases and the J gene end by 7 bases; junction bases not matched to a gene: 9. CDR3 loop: CASNTGGPGNEQFF. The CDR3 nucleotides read TGCGCCAGCAACACGGGGGGGCCGGGAAATGAGCAGTTCTTC.

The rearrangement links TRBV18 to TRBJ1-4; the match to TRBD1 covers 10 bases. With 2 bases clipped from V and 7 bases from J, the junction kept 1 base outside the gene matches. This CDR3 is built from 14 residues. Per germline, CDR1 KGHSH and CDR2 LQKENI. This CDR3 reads CASSPGTGVEKLFF. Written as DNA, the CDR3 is TGTGCCAGCTCACCAGGGACAGGGGTTGAAAAACTGTTTTTT.

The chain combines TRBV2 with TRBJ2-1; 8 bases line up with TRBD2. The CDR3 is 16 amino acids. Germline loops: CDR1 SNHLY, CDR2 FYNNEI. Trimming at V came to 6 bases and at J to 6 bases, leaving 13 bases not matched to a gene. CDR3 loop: CASSRGGSQGSNEQFF. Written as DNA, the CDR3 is TGTGCCAGCAGCCGGGGGGGTTCTCAGGGCTCCAATGAGCAGTTCTTC.